This T cell receptor beta chain was sequenced in a study of blood T cell repertoires in COVID-19. Study in general: Some COVID-19 samples were acute and others convalescent; all came from the United States, Italy and Spain.

Assay: immunoSEQ multiplex PCR; the TCRdb copy retains only in-frame clones and omits some. Here the sample spans about 380,000 clones, more than 75% being singletons. This CDR3 contains 13 residues. The V gene's germline CDR1 is SNHLY and CDR2 FYNNEI. Trimming removed 7 bases from V and 1 base from J, with 10 bases in between. This clone was seen once. The sequence was obtained from a human donor with acute or convalescent COVID-19. The donor label of this sample is uncertain. The specimen was peripheral blood. This chain connects TRBV2 to TRBJ2-5, with a weak D call TRBD2 (6 bases). The CDR3, as DNA: TGTGCCAGCAAAAGGACTATCCAAGAGACCCAGTACTTC. It codes for CASKRTIQETQYF. Full variable domain (rest looked up from reference TRBV2 and TRBJ2-5): EPEVTQTPSHQVTQMGQEVILRCVPISNHLYFYWYRQILGQKVEFLVSFYNNEISEKSEIFDDQFSVERPDGSNFTLKIRSTKLEDSAMYFCASKRTIQETQYFGPGTRLLVL.